These 15 T cell receptor beta chains were all obtained from the same sample, sequenced in a study of blood T cells in healthy people across ages. A second PCR, run for 7 to 11 cycles, used a sample-barcoded 5' primer plus a J-beta primer mix. Using its own MiXCR run on the 5' RACE reads, TCRdb lists one record per CDR3 protein. This sample has 1,500,000 or so distinct CDR3 sequences, with around 59% found just once. The sample was blood. Receptors were obtained from a young man in good health.

This clonotype has just one count. The rearrangement joins TRBV7-9 to TRBJ2-7, with TRBD1 identical over 7 bases. V gave up 4 bases and J gave up 5 bases; unmatched junction bases: 5. The germline V gene encodes CDR1 SEHNR and CDR2 FQNEAQ (reference sequence). The CDR3 consists of 13 residues. CDR3 coding DNA: TGTGCCAGCAGCTCGACAGGGTGGGACGAGCAGTACTTC. This sequence encodes CASSSTGWDEQYF.

The CDR3 region has the DNA TGTGCCAGCAGCTCGCAACGGGACAGGGGCTCACCCCTCCACTTT. Residues: CASSSQRDRGSPLHF. The chain joins TRBV7-9 to TRBJ1-6, with 10 nucleotides matching TRBD1. The junction had 7 bases not matched to a gene; V was cut back by 4 bases and J by 10 bases. The CDR3 is 15 residues long. CDR1 and CDR2 from the germline V gene are SEHNR and FQNEAQ (reference sequence).

The chain is built from TRBV5-1 and TRBJ1-1; D is possibly TRBD1 (6 bases). CDR3 length: 17 amino acids. Germline values: CDR1 SGHRS, CDR2 YFSETQ. The V gene lost 4 bases and the J gene lost 6 bases, with 25 bases spanning the gap. CDR3 sequence: CASSPHTTQGPSPEAFF. CDR3 in DNA: TGCGCCAGCAGCCCCCATACAACACAGGGCCCCTCCCCTGAAGCTTTCTTT.

This clonotype was counted between two and nine times. The rearrangement links TRBV20-1 to TRBJ2-4; D unclear. Germline V CDR1 and CDR2: DFQATT, SNEGSKA (reference sequence). The V gene lost 6 bases and the J gene lost 0 bases, with 9 bases spanning the gap. This CDR3 region has 13 residues. The CDR3 nucleotides read TGCAGTGCCTTTAACCTAGCCAAAAACATTCAGTACTTC. Residues: CSAFNLAKNIQYF.

V usage is TRBV20-1 and J usage is TRBJ2-1; D is unclear. V lost 5 bases to trimming and J lost 2 bases, with 10 bases between them. This CDR3 is built from 13 residues. Germline V lookup: CDR1 DFQATT, CDR2 SNEGSKA (reference sequence). This CDR3 is CSAYWTAYNEQFF. The CDR3 DNA reads TGCAGTGCTTATTGGACGGCCTACAATGAGCAGTTCTTC.

This sequence joins TRBV6-5 and TRBJ2-7; perhaps TRBD1 as D (6 bases). The CDR3 has 11 amino acids. Per germline, CDR1 MNHEY and CDR2 SVGAGI. Deletions cut 10 bases from V and 4 bases from J, with 11 bases between. The chain's CDR3 is CATYRDYEQYF. CDR3 DNA: TGTGCCACCTACAGGGATTACGAGCAGTACTTC.

The DNA of the CDR3 is TGCGCCAGCAGTGGGAGTCGCTTGGGGCCAGATACGCAGTATTTT. Translating it yields CASSGSRLGPDTQYF. The chain uses TRBV5-1 and TRBJ2-3; D is possibly TRBD1 or TRBD2 (5 bases each). Germline CDR1 is SGHRS and CDR2 is YFSETQ. V shed 5 bases and J shed 4 bases, with 17 bases lying between them. CDR3 length: 15 amino acids.

The chain is built from TRBV29-1 and TRBJ2-5, with TRBD1 matching 9 bases. Gene TRBJ2-7 matches the end of the DNA better, so the J call may be wrong. The CDR3 contains 13 residues. Germline V gene lookup returns CDR1 SQVTM and CDR2 ANQGSEA. The CDR3 loop reads CSVGRDRDHEQYF. The CDR3 bases are TGCAGCGTTGGGCGGGACAGGGACCACGAGCAGTACTTC.

This clonotype appeared a few times. The chain employs TRBV29-1 and TRBJ2-7; D perhaps matches TRBD1 (6 bases). The CDR3 totals 16 residues. Trimming took 2 bases from V and 0 from J, leaving 17 bases between them. Germline loops: CDR1 SQVTM, CDR2 ANQGSEA. CDR3 coding DNA: TGCAGCGTTGAAACCGGGCAGGGGAGTCACTCCTACGAGCAGTACTTC. It translates to CSVETGQGSHSYEQYF.

There are a few counts of this clonotype. CDR3 in amino acids: CASSLGQGRGETQYF. CDR3 DNA: TGTGCCAGCAGTTTAGGACAGGGGAGGGGCGAGACCCAGTACTTC. This chain links TRBV12-3 or TRBV12-4 with TRBJ2-5; D might be TRBD1 (8 bases). The V end was cut by 1 base, the J end by 5 bases, with 14 bases between. This CDR3 contains 15 residues.

This clonotype was counted at least ten times. The chain is built from TRBV29-1 and TRBJ2-3; tentatively, D is TRBD2 (6 bases). V lost 0 bases, J lost 3 bases, and 10 bases lay in between. The CDR3 spans 14 residues. Germline values: CDR1 SQVTM, CDR2 ANQGSEA. CDR3 sequence (DNA): TGCAGCGTTGAAGATGTCGGGAGAACAGATACGCAGTATTTT. This encodes CSVEDVGRTDTQYF.

The V call is TRBV28, the J call TRBJ2-5, with a possible D match to TRBD2 (6 bases). CDR1 is MDHEN, CDR2 SYDVKM, per germline. The CDR3 sequence is 16 residues long. V was trimmed by 3 bases and J by 2 bases, leaving 16 bases between them. The CDR3 DNA follows: TGTGCCAGCAGTTTTGTCGGGGGTGAGAAGCAAGAGACCCAGTACTTC. It codes for CASSFVGGEKQETQYF.

V is TRBV27 and J is TRBJ2-2; D is undetermined. V was shortened by 5 bases and J by 0 bases, with 16 bases between the two germline ends. Germline values: CDR1 MNHEY, CDR2 SMNVEV (reference sequence). There are 17 residues in the CDR3. Here the CDR3 reads CASSPLQYDPNTGELFF. CDR3 nucleotides: TGTGCCAGCAGTCCCCTACAGTACGACCCGAACACCGGGGAGCTGTTTTTT.

The chain links TRBV3-1 to TRBJ2-7; D is uncertain. Trimming pared 4 bases from V and 1 base from J, leaving 11 bases between. Germline-derived CDR1 and CDR2 are LGHDT and YNNKEL (reference sequence). The CDR3 spans 14 residues. The CDR3 sequence: CASSLSRRSYEQYF. The CDR3 DNA reads TGTGCCAGCAGCCTCTCCCGGCGGTCCTACGAGCAGTACTTC.

The chain uses TRBV4-3 and TRBJ1-6; TRBD1 matches 7 bases. The V gene's germline CDR1 is LGHNA and CDR2 YSLEER. The V segment lost 1 base and the J segment 8 bases; nucleotides outside the gene matches: 8. This CDR3 has 16 residues. CDR3 DNA: TGCGCCAGCAGCCAAGTGGTGGACAGGCGAGATTCACCCCTCCACTTT. It translates to CASSQVVDRRDSPLHF.